This T cell receptor beta chain was recovered during a study of blood T cell repertoires in COVID-19 (TCRdb year 2020). Broadly, across the study: Samples from collaborators originated in the United States, Italy and Spain and spanned both the acute and convalescent phases of COVID-19. The material from the prospective study consisted of cDNA or gDNA derived from T cells, B-cell-depleted T cells, or PBMCs. Deeply sampled blood TCRbeta repertoires from subjects exposed to, actively infected with, or recovered from COVID-19 were included in the dataset. The repertoires were made available in a free public database intended to serve as a resource for research on the immune response to SARS-CoV-2. Where HLA class I and class II types were available, the types were taken from metadata supplied by the sample provider, not from assay-based typing. A de-identified subject ID, COVID-19 status, age in years and sex were almost always included in the sample metadata. The samples were drawn from the first 160 participants of the ongoing ImmuneRACE study and from more than 1,000 subjects provided by 6 global collaborators. Study-wide findings and limitations: How much clinical and demographic metadata was included differed by source and by participant, and the metadata was provided uncurated.

The immunoSEQ Assay, a bias-controlled multiplex PCR, was used to amplify TCRbeta CDR3 regions from genomic DNA. The original methods were these. The number of nucleated cells in each sample was estimated from the amplification of reference gene primers within the assay. Sequence reads were collapsed and filtered to measure the absolute abundance of every unique TCRbeta CDR3 rearrangement. For each sample, productive Simpson clonality was calculated as the square root of Simpson's diversity index across productive rearrangements. TCRdb took this table from immuneACCESS and kept in-frame rearrangements with V and J called. Such tables lack part of the clones; where checked against another copy, unresolved V genes explain under half of the gap, and the rest is unexplained. The DNA was the basis for D and trimming; V, J and clone size are from that table. The sample table holds about 170,000 clones, of which around 85% were seen once. The top ten hold about 1.2% of the sample.

According to the germline V gene (reference sequence), CDR1 reads MNHNY and CDR2 reads SVGAGI. Germline trimming amounts to 4 bases on V and 3 bases on J, with 4 as the count of junction bases outside the gene matches. Taken from cysteine to phenylalanine, the CDR3 has 16 residues. Of all the DNA, just the CDR3 is kept, 48 bases in frame from base 1. In regard to this clone: Its antigen target is currently unknown. Base qualities are not recorded, but no much larger clone differs from it by a single base.

A second Seattle source provided samples from volunteer blood donors who had recovered from COVID-19. Each collaborating institution followed its own protocols to collect whole blood in K2EDTA tubes. For TCRbeta analysis, collaborators shipped samples as frozen whole blood, isolated PBMCs, or DNA extracted from either of those sample types. The sequenced sample consisted of peripheral blood. The source of this sequence is a man aged 55 to 69 who had recovered from COVID-19. Recombination connected TRBV6-6 to TRBJ2-3, with 13 bases in between that match TRBD2. The CDR3 protein is CASSFGTSGETDTQYF. The nucleotide sequence reads TGTGCCAGCAGTTTCGGGACTAGCGGGGAGACAGATACGCAGTATTTT.